This T cell receptor (beta chain) appears in the sequencing data of a study of CD8 T cells in Susac syndrome. Germline CDR1 is LGHNA and CDR2 is YNFKEQ. CDR3 length: 14 amino acids. Trimming took 5 bases from V and 0 from J, leaving 8 bases between them. RNA, at roughly 0.5 to 1 ug, was reverse transcribed with random hexamers. Using its own MiXCR run on the immunoSEQ multiplex PCR reads, TCRdb lists one record per CDR3 protein. The profile covers around 190,000 distinct CDR3 sequences, with 90% to 95% appearing a single time and around 0.096% taken by the ten largest. The V call is TRBV4-2, the J call TRBJ2-4; D unclear. This clonotype originated in a human donor in good health. Sample: CD4+ T cells from PBMCs. CDR3 nucleotides: TGTGCCAGCAGCTCGTGGCGAGCCAAAAACATTCAGTACTTC. Encoded protein: CASSSWRAKNIQYF.